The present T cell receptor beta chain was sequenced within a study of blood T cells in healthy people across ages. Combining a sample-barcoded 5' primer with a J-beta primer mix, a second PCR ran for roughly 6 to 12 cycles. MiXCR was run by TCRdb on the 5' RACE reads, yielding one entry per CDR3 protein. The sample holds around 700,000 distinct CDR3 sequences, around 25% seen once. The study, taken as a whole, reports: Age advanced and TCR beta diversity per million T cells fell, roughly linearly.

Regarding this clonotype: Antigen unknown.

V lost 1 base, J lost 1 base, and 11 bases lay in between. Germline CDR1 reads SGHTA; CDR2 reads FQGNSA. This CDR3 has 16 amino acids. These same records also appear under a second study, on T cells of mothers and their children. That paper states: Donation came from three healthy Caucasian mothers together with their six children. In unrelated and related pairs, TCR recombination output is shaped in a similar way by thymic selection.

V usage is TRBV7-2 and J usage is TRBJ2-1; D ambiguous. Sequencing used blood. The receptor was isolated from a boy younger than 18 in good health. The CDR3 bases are TGTGCCAGCAGCTTAGTTGTGGGCCAGTCCTACAATGAGCAGTTCTTC. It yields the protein CASSLVVGQSYNEQFF.